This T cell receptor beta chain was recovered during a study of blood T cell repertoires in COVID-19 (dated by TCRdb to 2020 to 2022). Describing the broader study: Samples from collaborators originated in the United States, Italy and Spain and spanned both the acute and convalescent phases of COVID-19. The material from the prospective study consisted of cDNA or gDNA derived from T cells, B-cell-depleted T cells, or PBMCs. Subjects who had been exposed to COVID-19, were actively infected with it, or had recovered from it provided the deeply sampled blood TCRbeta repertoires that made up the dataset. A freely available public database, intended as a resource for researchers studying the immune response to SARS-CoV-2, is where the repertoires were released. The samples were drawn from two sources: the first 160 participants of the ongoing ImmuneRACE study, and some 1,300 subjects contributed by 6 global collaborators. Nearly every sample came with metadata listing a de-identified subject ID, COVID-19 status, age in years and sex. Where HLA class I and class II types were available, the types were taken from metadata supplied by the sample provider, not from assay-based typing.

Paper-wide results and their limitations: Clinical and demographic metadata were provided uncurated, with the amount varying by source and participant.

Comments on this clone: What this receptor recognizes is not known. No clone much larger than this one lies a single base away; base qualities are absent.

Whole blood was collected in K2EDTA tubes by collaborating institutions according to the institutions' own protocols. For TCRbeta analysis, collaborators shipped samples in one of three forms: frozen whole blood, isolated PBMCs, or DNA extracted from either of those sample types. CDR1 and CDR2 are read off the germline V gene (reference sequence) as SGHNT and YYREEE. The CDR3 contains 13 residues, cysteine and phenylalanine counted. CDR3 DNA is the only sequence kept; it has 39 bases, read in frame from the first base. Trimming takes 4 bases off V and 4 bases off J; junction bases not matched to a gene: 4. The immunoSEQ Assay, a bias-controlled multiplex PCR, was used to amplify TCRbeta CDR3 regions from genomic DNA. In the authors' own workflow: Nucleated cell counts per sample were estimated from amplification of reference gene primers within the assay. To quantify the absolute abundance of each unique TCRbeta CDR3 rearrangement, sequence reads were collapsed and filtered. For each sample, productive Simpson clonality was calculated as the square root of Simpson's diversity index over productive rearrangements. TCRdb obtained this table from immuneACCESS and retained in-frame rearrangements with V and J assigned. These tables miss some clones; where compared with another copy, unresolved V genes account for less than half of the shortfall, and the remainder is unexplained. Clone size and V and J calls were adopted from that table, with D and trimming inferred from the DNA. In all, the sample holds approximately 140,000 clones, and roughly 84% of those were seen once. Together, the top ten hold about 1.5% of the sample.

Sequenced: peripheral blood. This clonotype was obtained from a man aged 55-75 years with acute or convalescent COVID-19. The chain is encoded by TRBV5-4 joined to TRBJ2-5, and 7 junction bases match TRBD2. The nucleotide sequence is TGTGCCAGCAGCCGGGGGGTAGCAGAGACCCAGTACTTC. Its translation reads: CASSRGVAETQYF. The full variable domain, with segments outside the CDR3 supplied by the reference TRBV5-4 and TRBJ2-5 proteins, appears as ETGVTQSPTHLIKTRGQQVTLRCSSQSGHNTVSWYQQALGQGPQFIFQYYREEENGRGNFPPRFSGLQFPNYSSELNVNALELDDSALYLCASSRGVAETQYFGPGTRLLVL.